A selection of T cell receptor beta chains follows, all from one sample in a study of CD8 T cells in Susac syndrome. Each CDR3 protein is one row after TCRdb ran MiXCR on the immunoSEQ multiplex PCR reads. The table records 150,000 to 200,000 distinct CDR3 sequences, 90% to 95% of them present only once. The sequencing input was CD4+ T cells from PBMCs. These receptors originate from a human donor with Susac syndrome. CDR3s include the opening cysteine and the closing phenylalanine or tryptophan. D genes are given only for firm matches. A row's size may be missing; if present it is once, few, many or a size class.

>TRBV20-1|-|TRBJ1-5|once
CSAEDGAQPQHF
TGCAGTGCCGAGGATGGAGCCCAGCCCCAGCATTTT
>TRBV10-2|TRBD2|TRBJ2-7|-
CASREAGGPVEQYF
TGCGCCAGCAGGGAAGCGGGGGGGCCGGTCGAGCAGTACTTC
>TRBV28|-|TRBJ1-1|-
CASRSAGLNTEAFF
TGTGCCAGCAGGTCCGCGGGGTTGAACACTGAAGCTTTCTTT
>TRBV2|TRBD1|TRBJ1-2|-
CASSEPIGQGHLF
TGTGCCAGCAGTGAACCGATCGGACAGGGACACCTCTTC
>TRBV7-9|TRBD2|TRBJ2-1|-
CASSLARLGTRPWDEQFF
TGTGCCAGCAGCTTAGCGCGGCTTGGGACTAGACCTTGGGATGAGCAGTTCTTC
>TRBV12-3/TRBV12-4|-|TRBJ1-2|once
CASNQQGLYGYTF
TGTGCCAGCAACCAACAGGGCCTCTATGGCTACACCTTC
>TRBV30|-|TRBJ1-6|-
CAWSGPGSSPLHF
TGTGCCTGGAGTGGGCCCGGGTCCTCACCCCTCCACTTT
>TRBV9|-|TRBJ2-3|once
CASSVRGSTDTQYF
TGTGCCAGCAGCGTACGGGGAAGCACAGATACGCAGTATTTT
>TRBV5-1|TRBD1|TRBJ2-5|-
CASSFTGGEETQYF
TGCGCCAGCAGCTTTACAGGGGGCGAGGAGACCCAGTACTTC
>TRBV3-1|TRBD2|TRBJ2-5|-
CASCLSGGYEETQYF
TGTGCCAGTTGTCTTAGCGGGGGGTACGAAGAGACCCAGTACTTC
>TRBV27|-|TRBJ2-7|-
CASARVVRSYEQYF
TGTGCCAGCGCCAGAGTGGTACGCTCCTACGAGCAGTACTTC
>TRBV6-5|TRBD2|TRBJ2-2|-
CASRVTSGSAGELFF
TGTGCCAGCAGAGTGACTAGCGGGAGCGCCGGGGAGCTGTTTTTT
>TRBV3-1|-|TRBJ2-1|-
CASSQGGLPRNEQFF
TGTGCCAGCAGCCAAGGGGGACTTCCTCGAAATGAGCAGTTCTTC
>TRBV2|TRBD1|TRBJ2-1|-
CASSADRGLYNEQFF
TGTGCCAGCAGTGCCGACAGGGGGCTCTACAATGAGCAGTTCTTC
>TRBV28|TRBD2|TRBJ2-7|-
CASSLTSAYKYF
TGTGCCAGCAGTTTGACTAGCGCCTATAAGTACTTC
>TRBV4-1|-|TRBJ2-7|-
CASSKTGSEQYF
TGCGCCAGCAGCAAAACAGGGTCCGAGCAGTACTTC
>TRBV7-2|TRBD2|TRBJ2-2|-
CASSYFGLAGASGGELFF
TGTGCCAGCAGCTACTTCGGACTAGCGGGGGCCTCCGGCGGGGAGCTGTTTTTT
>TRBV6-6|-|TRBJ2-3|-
CASGQGNGGRTDTQYF
TGTGCCAGCGGTCAGGGAAACGGTGGTCGGACAGATACGCAGTATTTT
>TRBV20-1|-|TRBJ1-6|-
CSARDRQTSYNSPLHF
TGCAGTGCTAGAGACAGGCAGACCTCCTATAATTCACCCCTCCACTTT
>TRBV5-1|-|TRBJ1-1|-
CASSFRLDNTEAFF
TGCGCCAGCAGCTTCCGATTGGATAACACTGAAGCTTTCTTT
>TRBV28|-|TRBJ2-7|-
CASSLPESYEQYF
TGTGCCAGCAGTTTACCAGAATCCTACGAGCAGTACTTC
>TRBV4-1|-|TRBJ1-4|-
CASSQGSFSSEKLFF
TGCGCCAGCAGCCAAGGCTCCTTCTCTAGTGAGAAACTGTTTTTT
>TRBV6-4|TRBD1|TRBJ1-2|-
CASSDSTGVNYGYTF
TGTGCCAGCAGTGACTCGACAGGGGTCAACTATGGCTACACCTTC
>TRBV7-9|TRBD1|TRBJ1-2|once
CASSLQGNGYTF
TGTGCCAGCAGCCTACAGGGGAATGGCTACACCTTC
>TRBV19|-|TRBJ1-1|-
CASIDRGSEAFF
TGTGCCAGTATCGATCGGGGATCTGAAGCTTTCTTT
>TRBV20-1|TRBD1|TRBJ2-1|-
CSAAGTGVNNEQFF
TGCAGTGCTGCGGGGACAGGGGTAAACAATGAGCAGTTCTTC
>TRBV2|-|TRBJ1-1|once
CASSGTADTEAFF
TGTGCCAGCAGTGGGACAGCGGACACTGAAGCTTTCTTT
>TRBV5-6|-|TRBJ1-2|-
CASSLDPGEAYGYTF
TGTGCCAGCAGCTTGGACCCGGGGGAGGCCTATGGCTACACCTTC
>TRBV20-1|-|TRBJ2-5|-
CSARFGAQETQYF
TGCAGTGCTAGGTTCGGAGCCCAAGAGACCCAGTACTTC
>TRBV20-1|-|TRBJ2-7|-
CSAPQRGGPTYEQYF
TGCAGTGCCCCACAACGAGGGGGGCCCACCTACGAGCAGTACTTC
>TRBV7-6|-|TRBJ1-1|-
CASSLGVVNTEAFF
TGTGCCAGCAGCTTAGGCGTGGTGAACACTGAAGCTTTCTTT
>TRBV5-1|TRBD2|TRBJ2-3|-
CASSQGLAGGPVTDTQYF
TGCGCCAGCAGCCAGGGACTAGCGGGAGGGCCAGTAACAGATACGCAGTATTTT
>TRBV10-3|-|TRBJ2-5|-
CAISDRSQETQYF
TGTGCCATCAGTGACCGTTCTCAAGAGACCCAGTACTTC